This TCR beta chain appears in the sequencing data of a study of OX40 agonist ivuxolimab in advanced cancers. Profiling relied on immunoSEQ multiplex PCR, and the TCRdb table lists in-frame clones only, not all of them. The data hold around 15,000 clones, with about 81% observed a single time. CDR1 LNHDA and CDR2 SQIVND come from the germline V gene (reference sequence). Trimming stripped 7 bases from V and 4 bases from J, with 13 bases between. The CDR3 spans 13 residues. This material consisted of CD4+ or CD8+ T cells sorted from blood, taken in a trial of the OX40 agonist ivuxolimab. The chain combines TRBV19 with TRBJ1-1; no clear D gene. The clonotype comes from an adult with an advanced solid tumor such as melanoma, head and neck, liver or kidney cancer. CDR3 amino acids: CASKGGWGTEAFF. The CDR3 DNA reads as TGTGCCAGTAAAGGTGGGTGGGGCACTGAAGCTTTCTTT.